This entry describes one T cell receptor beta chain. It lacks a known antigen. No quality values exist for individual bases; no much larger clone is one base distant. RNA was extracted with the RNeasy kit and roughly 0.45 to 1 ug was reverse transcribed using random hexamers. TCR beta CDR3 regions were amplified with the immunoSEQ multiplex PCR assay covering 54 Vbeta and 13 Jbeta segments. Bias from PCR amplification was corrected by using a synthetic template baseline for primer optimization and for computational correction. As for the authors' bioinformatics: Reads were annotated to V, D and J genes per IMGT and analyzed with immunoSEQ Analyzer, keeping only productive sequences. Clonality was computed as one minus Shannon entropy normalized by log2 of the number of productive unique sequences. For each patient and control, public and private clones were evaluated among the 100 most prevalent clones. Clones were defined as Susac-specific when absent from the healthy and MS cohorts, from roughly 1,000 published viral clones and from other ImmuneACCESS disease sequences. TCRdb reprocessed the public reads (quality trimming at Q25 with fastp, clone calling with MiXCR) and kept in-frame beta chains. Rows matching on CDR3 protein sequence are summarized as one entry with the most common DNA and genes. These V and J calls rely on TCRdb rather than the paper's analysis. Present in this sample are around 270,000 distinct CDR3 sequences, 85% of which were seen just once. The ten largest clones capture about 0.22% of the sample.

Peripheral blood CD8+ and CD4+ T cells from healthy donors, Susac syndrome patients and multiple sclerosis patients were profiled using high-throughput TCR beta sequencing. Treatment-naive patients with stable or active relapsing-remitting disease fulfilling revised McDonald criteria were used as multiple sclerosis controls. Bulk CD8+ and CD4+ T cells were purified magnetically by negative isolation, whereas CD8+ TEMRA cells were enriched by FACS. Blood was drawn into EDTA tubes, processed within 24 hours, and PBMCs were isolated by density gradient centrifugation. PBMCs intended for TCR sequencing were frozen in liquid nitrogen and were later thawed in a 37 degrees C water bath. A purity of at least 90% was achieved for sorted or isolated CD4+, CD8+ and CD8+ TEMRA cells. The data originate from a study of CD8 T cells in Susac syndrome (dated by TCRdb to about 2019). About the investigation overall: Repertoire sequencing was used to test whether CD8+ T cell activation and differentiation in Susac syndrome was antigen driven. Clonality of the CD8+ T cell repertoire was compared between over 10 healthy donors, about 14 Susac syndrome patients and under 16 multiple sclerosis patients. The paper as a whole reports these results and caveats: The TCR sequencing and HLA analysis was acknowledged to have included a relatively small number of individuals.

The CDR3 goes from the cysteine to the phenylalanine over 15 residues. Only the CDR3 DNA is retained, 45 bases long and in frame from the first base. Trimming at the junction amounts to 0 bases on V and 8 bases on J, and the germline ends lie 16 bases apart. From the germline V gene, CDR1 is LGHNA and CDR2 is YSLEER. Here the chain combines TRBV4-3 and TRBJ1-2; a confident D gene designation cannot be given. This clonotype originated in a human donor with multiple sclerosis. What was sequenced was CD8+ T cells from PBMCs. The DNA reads TGCGCCAGCAGCCAAGATCTAACCGCCGTTCTGGGCTACACCTTC. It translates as CASSQDLTAVLGYTF.